What follows describes a single T cell receptor (beta chain). This sample was taken from a study of shared clonotypes between healthy human individuals. Study as a whole: Donors had three CD4 naive, three CD4 memory, two CD8 naive and one CD8 memory plate apiece.

Subsets obtained from CD4+ cells comprised CD45RA+ naive and CD45RA-negative memory cells. Original methodology: As immunoSEQ supplied junction-only sequences (without quality scores), filtering differed. Profiling relied on immunoSEQ multiplex PCR, and the TCRdb table lists in-frame clones only, not all of them. The DNA was the basis for D and trimming; V, J and clone size are from that table. The table records roughly 2,500,000 clones, more than 85% of them present only once. V was pared by 4 bases and J by 4 bases, with 11 bases of the junction left unmatched. This CDR3 is 16 amino acids long. Per the germline V gene, CDR1 is SNHLY and CDR2 is FYNNEI.

The sequencing input was naive CD4+ T cells from PBMCs. Subset here: CD45RA+ positively selected. The chain has TRBV2 and TRBJ2-7; 9 positions agree with TRBD2. This receptor was identified in a man between 18 and 35 years old in good health. Some clones in this sample may be carry-over from other donors' samples. The CDR3 DNA follows: TGTGCCAGCAGTGTGGGAAATAGCGGGAGTCTGTACGAGCAGTACTTC. It encodes CASSVGNSGSLYEQYF.